This TCR beta chain was found in a study of regulatory T cells in long-lasting Graves disease. Overall study: Graves' patients with a new diagnosis had received antithyroid drugs under 3 months.

Construction of TCR beta libraries relied on iRepertoire HTBI primers and on Arm-PCR targeting CDR3 regions. TCRdb re-called the multiplex PCR reads through MiXCR, storing one row per CDR3 protein. Of hundreds of thousands of distinct CDR3 sequences in the sample, approximately 15% were seen once. Time point meaning: newly diagnosed GD, antithyroid drugs for less than 3 months. From PBMCs, RNA was extracted and then used to make the TCR library. Findings and limits, study-wide: Limited samples may have lowered accuracy.

The CDR3 runs 14 residues. Germline CDR1 SGHDT, CDR2 YYEEEE. The V end was cut by 6 bases, the J end by 1 base, with 11 bases between. This clonotype was observed many times. The antigen is not known. A further study also used this sample, focusing on T cells in Graves' hyperthyroidism and ophthalmopathy. That investigation notes: Patients aged 18 to 65 had newly diagnosed hyperthyroidism lasting under 2 months. Primed by the HTBI set, a first-round RT-PCR was run on the TCR CDR3.

The receptor comes from a man younger than 45 with Graves disease. The sequenced sample was peripheral blood mononuclear cells (PBMCs), obtained at new diagnosis, from a patient treated with antithyroid drugs. The chain is built from TRBV5-6 and TRBJ2-1; a possible D gene is TRBD2 (5 bases). The CDR3 DNA reads as TGTGCCAGCACCGAGGACTCTTCCTACAATGAGCAGTTCTTC. Amino acid sequence: CASTEDSSYNEQFF.